This T cell receptor (beta chain) came from a study of cytomegalovirus exposure and HLA in healthy donors. The study's findings and limits: It was found in a later analysis that first-cohort TCR clusters tended to co-occur in the 90 to 150 validation repertoires. Three CMV-associated chains proved CMV antigen-specific in vitro. TCR beta chains numbering more than 150 were designated cytomegalovirus-associated.

TCRdb's copy holds only in-frame clones and misses some; the assay was immunoSEQ multiplex PCR. The table lists 60,000 to 65,000 clones, roughly 94% of them singletons. Points on this clone: Its antigen is undetermined.

From the 120-subject validation cohort, which was separate from the roughly 670-subject first cohort, the donors were drawn. Germline CDR1 reads MNHEY; CDR2 reads SVGAGI. V shed 4 bases, J shed 8 bases, and the junction held 8 bases outside the gene matches. The CDR3 extends over 14 amino acids. The origin of this receptor is a woman between 18 and 29 years old in good health and CMV-seropositive. The chain combines TRBV6-5 with TRBJ1-2, with 9 bases fitting TRBD1. Sequenced sample: PBMCs. The CDR3 sequence: CASSFTQGAGGYTF. CDR3 coding DNA: TGTGCCAGCAGTTTTACACAGGGGGCGGGGGGCTACACCTTC.